A single T cell receptor (beta chain) is shown here with its context. This sample is part of a study of cytomegalovirus exposure and HLA in healthy donors. The PCR employed 60 Vbeta primers together with 13 Jbeta primers. Libraries were prepared by immunoSEQ multiplex PCR; TCRdb keeps only in-frame clonotypes and omits some of them. The table lists 70,000 to 85,000 clones, about 60% of them singletons. The V end was cut by 5 bases, the J end by 7 bases, with 12 bases between. The CDR3 extends over 13 amino acids. Germline lookup yields CDR1 GTSNPN and CDR2 SVGIG (reference sequence). Specimen: PBMCs. This rearrangement joins TRBV30 to TRBJ1-6; possible D gene TRBD1, 6 bases. This clonotype originated in a man aged 25-45 years in good health and CMV-seropositive. The DNA of the CDR3 is TGTGCCTGGGGAACAGGGTGGAATTCACCCCTCCACTTT. This encodes CAWGTGWNSPLHF.